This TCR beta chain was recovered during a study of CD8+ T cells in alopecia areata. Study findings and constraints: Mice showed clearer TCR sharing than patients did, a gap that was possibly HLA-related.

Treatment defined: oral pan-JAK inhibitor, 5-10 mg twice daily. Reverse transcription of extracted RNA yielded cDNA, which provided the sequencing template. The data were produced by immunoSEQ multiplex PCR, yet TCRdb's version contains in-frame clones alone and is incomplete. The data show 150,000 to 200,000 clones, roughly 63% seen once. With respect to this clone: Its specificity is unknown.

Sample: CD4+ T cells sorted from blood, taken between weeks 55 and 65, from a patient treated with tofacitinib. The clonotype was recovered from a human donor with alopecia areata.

The CDR3 here is CASSWEGYSEAFF. CDR3 nucleotide sequence: TGTGCCAGCAGCTGGGAGGGATACTCTGAAGCTTTCTTT. This chain links TRBV7-8 with TRBJ1-1; D ambiguous. Germline CDR1 SGHVS, CDR2 FQNEAQ. There are 13 residues in the CDR3. Trimming took off 4 bases at V and 6 bases at J, with 12 bases between the two ends.